The clone carrying this TCR beta chain was counted at least ten times. Unique molecular identifiers tagged the TCRbeta library. One entry per CDR3 protein results from TCRdb running MiXCR on the PCR reads. This sample carries hundreds of thousands of distinct CDR3 sequences, approximately 12% of them seen once, and the ten largest clones take less than 6.5%. The data stem from a study of T-cell reconstitution after alpha-beta-depleted transplantation in children. V lost 6 bases and J lost 5, with 14 bases in between. This CDR3 region has 14 residues. Sequenced material: PBMCs from the stem cell graft donor, taken from the stem cell graft. J is TRBJ2-1 and V is TRBV12-3 or TRBV12-4; possibly TRBD1 or TRBD2 for D (7 bases each). The receptor's source is a human donor who donated a stem cell graft to a child with combined immunodeficiency. The CDR3 loop reads CASSQGGGDNEQFF. The CDR3 nucleotides read TGTGCCAGCAGCCAGGGGGGAGGGGACAATGAGCAGTTCTTC.